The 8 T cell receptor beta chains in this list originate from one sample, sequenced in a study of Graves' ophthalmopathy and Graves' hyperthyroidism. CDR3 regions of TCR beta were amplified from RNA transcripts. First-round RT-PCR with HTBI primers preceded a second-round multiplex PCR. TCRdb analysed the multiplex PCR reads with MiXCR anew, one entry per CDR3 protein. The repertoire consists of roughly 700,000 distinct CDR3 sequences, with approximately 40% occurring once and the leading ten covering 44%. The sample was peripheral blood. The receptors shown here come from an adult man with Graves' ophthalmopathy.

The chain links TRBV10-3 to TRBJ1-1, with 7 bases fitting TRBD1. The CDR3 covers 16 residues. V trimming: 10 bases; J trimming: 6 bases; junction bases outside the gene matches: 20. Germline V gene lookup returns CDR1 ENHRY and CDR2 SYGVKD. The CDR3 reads CASSQGEGARWAEAFF. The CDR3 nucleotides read TGTGCCAGCAGCCAAGGCGAGGGGGCCCGATGGGCTGAAGCTTTCTTT.

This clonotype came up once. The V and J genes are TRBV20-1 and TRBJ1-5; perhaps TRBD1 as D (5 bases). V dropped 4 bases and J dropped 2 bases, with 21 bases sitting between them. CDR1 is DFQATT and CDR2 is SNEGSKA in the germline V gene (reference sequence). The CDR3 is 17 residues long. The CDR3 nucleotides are TGCAGTGCTAATGGCGGGGGGAACACCGGGGGCAATCAGCCCCAGCATTTT. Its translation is CSANGGGNTGGNQPQHF.

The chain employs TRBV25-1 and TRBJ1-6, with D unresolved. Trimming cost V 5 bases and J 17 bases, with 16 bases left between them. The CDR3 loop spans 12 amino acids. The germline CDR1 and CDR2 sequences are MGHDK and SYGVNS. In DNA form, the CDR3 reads TGTGCCAGCAGTTACAGCAATTCACTCGTCCACTTT. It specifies CASSYSNSLVHF.

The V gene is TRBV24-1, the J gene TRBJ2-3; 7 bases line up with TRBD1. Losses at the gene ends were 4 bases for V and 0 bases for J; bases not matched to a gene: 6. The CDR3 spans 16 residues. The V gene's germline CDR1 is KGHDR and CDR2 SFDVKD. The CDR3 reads CATSDPGTDSTDTQYF. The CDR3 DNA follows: TGTGCCACCAGTGACCCTGGGACAGATAGCACAGATACGCAGTATTTT.

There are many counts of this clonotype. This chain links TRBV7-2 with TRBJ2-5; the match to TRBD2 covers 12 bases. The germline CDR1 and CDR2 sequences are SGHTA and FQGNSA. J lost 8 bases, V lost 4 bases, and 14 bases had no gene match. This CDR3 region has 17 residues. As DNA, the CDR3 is TGTGCCAGCAGCTCCCCCCCAACTAGCGGGAGGCCTAGTACCCAGTACTTC. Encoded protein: CASSSPPTSGRPSTQYF.

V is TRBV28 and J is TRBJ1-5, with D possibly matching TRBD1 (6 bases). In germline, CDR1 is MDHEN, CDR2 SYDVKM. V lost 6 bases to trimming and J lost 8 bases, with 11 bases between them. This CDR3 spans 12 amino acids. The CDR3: CASSARGEPQHF. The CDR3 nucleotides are TGTGCCAGCAGCGCTAGGGGGGAGCCCCAGCATTTT. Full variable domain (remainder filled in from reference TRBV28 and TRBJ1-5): DVKVTQSSRYLVKRTGEKVFLECVQDMDHENMFWYRQDPGLGLRLIYFSYDVKMKEKGDIPEGYSVSREKKERFSLILESASTNQTSMYLCASSARGEPQHFGDGTRLSIL.

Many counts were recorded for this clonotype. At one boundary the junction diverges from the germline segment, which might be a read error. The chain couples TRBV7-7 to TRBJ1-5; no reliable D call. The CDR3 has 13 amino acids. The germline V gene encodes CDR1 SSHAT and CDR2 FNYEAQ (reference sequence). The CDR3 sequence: CASSLGPNQPQHF. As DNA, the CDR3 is TGTGCTAGCAGCTTAGGTCCAAATCAGCCCCAGCATTTT. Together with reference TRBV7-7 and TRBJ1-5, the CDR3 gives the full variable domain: GAGVSQSPRYKVTKRGQDVTLRCDPISSHATLYWYQQALGQGPEFLTYFNYEAQPDKSGLPSDRFSAERPEGSISTLTIQRTEQRDSAMYRCASSLGPNQPQHFGDGTRLSIL.

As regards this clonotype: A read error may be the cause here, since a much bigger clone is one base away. Here the CDR3 reads CAIGGTGEVVSPLHF. The CDR3 region has the DNA TGTGCCATCGGCGGGACAGGGGAGGTTGTTTCACCCCTCCACTTT. The rearrangement uses TRBV10-3 and TRBJ1-6; 10 bases align to TRBD1. The J segment lost 9 bases and the V segment lost 8 bases, leaving 10 bases of the junction unmatched. The CDR3 consists of 15 residues. Germline CDR1 ENHRY, CDR2 SYGVKD.